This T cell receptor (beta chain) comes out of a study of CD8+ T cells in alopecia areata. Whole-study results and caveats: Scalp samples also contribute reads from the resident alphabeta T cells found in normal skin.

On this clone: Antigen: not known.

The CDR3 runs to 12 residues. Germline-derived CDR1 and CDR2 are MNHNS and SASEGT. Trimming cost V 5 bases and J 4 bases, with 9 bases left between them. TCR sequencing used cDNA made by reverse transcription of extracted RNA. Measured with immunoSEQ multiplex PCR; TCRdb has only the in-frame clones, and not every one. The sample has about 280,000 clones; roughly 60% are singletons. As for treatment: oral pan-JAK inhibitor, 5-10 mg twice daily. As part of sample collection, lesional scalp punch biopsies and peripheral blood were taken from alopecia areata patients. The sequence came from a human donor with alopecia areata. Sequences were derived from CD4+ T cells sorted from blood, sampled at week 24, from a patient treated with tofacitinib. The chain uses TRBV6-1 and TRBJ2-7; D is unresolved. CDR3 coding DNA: TGTGCCAGCAGTTCCAACTTGTACGAGCAGTACTTC. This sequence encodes CASSSNLYEQYF.